These T cell receptor beta chains were read from a single sample in a study of patients and donors after allogeneic stem cell transplantation. From the RT-PCR reads, TCRdb called clonotypes with MiXCR, one entry per CDR3 protein. The sample carries 190,000 or so distinct CDR3 sequences, around 41% recorded once. What was sequenced was blood, either unsorted or a sorted T cell fraction (not recorded which). The source is a human donor who was either an allogeneic HSCT recipient or a stem cell or donor lymphocyte infusion donor (not recorded which). It is not recorded whose cells these are; they may come from a transplant donor. CDR3s include the opening cysteine and the closing phenylalanine or tryptophan. Fields, in order: clone size, V gene, CDR3 protein. Some rows mark clone size as missing; the rest say once, few, many or name a class of expanded clone.

few,TRBV29-1,CSSRLSLGSGNTIYF
-,TRBV29-1,CSVVRPTGELFF
-,TRBV4-1,CASSQERSGIQYF
few,TRBV24-1,CATRDRAYGYTF
-,TRBV6-2/TRBV6-3,CASSTHRASNQPQHF
-,TRBV10-3,CAIKDYLDQQYF
-,TRBV6-1,CASSDRGPNTEAFF
few,TRBV9,CASSVGTRETQYF
few,TRBV27,CASSLSGSNTEAFF
-,TRBV24-1,CATSDFGPARQFF
many,TRBV12-3/TRBV12-4,CASSPTRGTEAFF